The entry that follows covers one TCR beta chain sequence. Clones were sequenced by immunoSEQ multiplex PCR, and TCRdb holds only the in-frame ones, with some missing. This sample carries roughly 170,000 clones, 70% to 90% of them seen once, and the ten largest clones take around 21%. Trimming shortened V by 6 bases and J by 3 bases, and 17 bases separated the two germline ends. This CDR3 has 14 residues. Germline V CDR1 and CDR2: SQVTM, ANQGSEA. The entry originates in a study of blood T cell repertoires in COVID-19. The sequence was obtained from an older man with active or convalescent COVID-19. Sample: peripheral blood. This chain connects TRBV29-1 to TRBJ1-2; weak D call: TRBD1 (6 bases). The CDR3 bases are TGCAGCGTCCCTCGCGGGGGCGAATACTATGGCTACACCTTC. It specifies CSVPRGGEYYGYTF.